This TCR beta chain was obtained from a study of cytomegalovirus exposure and HLA in healthy donors. Germline CDR1 MNHNS, CDR2 SASEGT. There are 13 residues in the CDR3. The V segment lost 4 bases and the J segment 8 bases; nucleotides outside the gene matches: 7. On this clone itself: The antigen is undetermined.

Findings and limits, study-wide: TCR beta V- and J-gene trimming was later associated with a missense DCLRE1C variant. In terms of immune exposure information, only CMV serostatus was available.

PCR primers comprised 60 Vbeta and 13 Jbeta primers. Sequenced by immunoSEQ multiplex PCR; TCRdb stores in-frame clones only, minus some. The table includes around 50,000 clones, roughly 80% detected once. Sequencing was done on a sample of PBMCs. V gene TRBV6-1 combines with J gene TRBJ1-2; 7 bases fit TRBD1. This TCR was sampled from a man aged 25 to 40 in good health and CMV-seropositive. CDR3 coding DNA: TGTGCCAGCAGTGCTGACAGGGCGGGGGGCTACACCTTC. It translates to CASSADRAGGYTF.